These T cell receptor beta chains were read from a single sample in a study of vaccination effects on CD4 cells after COVID-19. These receptors have no known antigen. The protocol was immunoSEQ multiplex PCR, while the TCRdb copy is restricted to in-frame clones and leaves out a portion. Counted here are 20,000 to 25,000 clones, roughly three quarters occurring once; the ten biggest clones make up more than 9%. This specimen was CD4+ T cells from PBMCs cultured with HCoV-NL63 spike peptides, taken before COVID-19 vaccination. The source is a human donor who received a COVID-19 vaccine. Each CDR3 is given with its conserved first and last residue. The D gene is left open where the match is weak. The size of a clone is reported for some rows only, either as once, few or many, or as a class for expanded clones.

TRBV7-9	.	TRBJ1-1	TRBD1	CASSLAGYRGRPTEAFF
TRBV5-1	.	TRBJ1-6	TRBD1	CASSIGQGANSPLHF
TRBV5-1	.	TRBJ2-5	TRBD1	CASSNGQGTGETQYF
TRBV7-4	.	TRBJ2-7	TRBD2	CASSLVVRVRRDYYEQYF
TRBV20-1	.	TRBJ1-6	TRBD1	CSASQQAQGYNSPLHF
TRBV19	.	TRBJ2-7	.	CASSIDPGYEQYF
TRBV4-1	.	TRBJ2-7	.	CASSEPGTRSYEQYF
TRBV12-3/TRBV12-4	.	TRBJ2-3	.	CASTYTRADTQYF
TRBV12-5	.	TRBJ1-2	.	CASAPDTDYGYTF
TRBV6-5	.	TRBJ1-1	.	CASSRNTEAFF
TRBV15	.	TRBJ2-2	.	CATSRDGYGELFF
TRBV3-1/TRBV3-2	.	TRBJ1-4	.	CASSQAMRGLTNEKLFF
TRBV3-1/TRBV3-2	.	TRBJ1-1	.	CASSQATLSTEAFF
TRBV5-5	few	TRBJ2-1	TRBD2	CASSPLGRSGIRNEQFF
TRBV7-9	.	TRBJ2-6	TRBD1	CASSSPGQEEAGANVLTF
TRBV18	.	TRBJ1-2	.	CASSDGSITYGYTF
TRBV2	.	TRBJ1-5	.	CASNWVPNQPQHF
TRBV27	.	TRBJ1-5	.	CASSRDKYSNQPQHF
TRBV4-2	once	TRBJ1-6	TRBD1	CASSPRTGGEDNSPLHF
TRBV18	few	TRBJ1-2	.	CASSPGPYYGYTF